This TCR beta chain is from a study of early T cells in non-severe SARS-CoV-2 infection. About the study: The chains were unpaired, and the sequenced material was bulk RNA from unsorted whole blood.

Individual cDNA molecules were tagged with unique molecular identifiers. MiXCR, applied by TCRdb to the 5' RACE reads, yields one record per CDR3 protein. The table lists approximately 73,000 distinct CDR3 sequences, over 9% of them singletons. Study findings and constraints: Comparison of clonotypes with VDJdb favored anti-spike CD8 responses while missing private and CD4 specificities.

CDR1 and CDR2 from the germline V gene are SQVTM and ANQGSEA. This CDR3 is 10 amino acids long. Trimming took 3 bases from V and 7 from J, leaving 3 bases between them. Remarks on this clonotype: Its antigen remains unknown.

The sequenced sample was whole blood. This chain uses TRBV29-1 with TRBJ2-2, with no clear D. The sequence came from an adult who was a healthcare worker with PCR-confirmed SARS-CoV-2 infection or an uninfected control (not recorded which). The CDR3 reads CSVDVGELFF. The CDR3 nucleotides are TGCAGCGTTGATGTCGGGGAGCTGTTTTTT.